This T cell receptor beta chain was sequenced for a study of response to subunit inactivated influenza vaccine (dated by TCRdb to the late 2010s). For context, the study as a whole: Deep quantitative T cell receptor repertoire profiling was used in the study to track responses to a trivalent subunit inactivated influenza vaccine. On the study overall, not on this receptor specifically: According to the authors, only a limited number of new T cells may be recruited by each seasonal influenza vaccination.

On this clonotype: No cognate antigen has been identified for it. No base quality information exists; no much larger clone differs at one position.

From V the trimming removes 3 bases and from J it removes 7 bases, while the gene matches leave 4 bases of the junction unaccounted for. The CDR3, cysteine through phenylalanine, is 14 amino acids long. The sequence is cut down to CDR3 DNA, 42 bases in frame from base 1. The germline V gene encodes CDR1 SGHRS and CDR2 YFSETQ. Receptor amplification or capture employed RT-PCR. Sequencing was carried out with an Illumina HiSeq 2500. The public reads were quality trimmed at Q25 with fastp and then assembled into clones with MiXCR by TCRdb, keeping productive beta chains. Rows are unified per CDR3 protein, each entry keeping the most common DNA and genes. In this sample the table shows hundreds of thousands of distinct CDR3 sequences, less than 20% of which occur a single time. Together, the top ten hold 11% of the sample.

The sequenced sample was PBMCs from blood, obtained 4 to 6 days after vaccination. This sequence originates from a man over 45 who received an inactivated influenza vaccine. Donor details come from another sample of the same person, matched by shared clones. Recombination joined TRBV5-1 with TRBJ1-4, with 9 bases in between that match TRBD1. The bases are TGCGCCAGCAGCTCACAGGGGGCAGGTGAAAAACTGTTTTTT. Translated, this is CASSSQGAGEKLFF. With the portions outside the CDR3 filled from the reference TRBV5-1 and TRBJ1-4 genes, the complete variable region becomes KAGVTQTPRYLIKTRGQQVTLSCSPISGHRSVSWYQQTPGQGLQFLFEYFSETQRNKGNFPGRFSGRQFSNSRSEMNVSTLELGDSALYLCASSSQGAGEKLFFGSGTQLSVL.